This T cell receptor (beta chain) was profiled in a study of cytotoxic CD8 clonotypes in ibrutinib-treated CLL. Study-wide context: Specimens for response were gathered following a median around eleven months of therapy, spanning 6 to 36.

Assay: immunoSEQ multiplex PCR; the TCRdb copy retains only in-frame clones and omits some. The table includes about 300,000 clones, 60% to 80% detected once. In its sample, this clone was seen a few times. The TCR comes from a human donor with chronic lymphocytic leukemia. Source: PBMCs, taken after 36 months of ibrutinib treatment.

CDR3 in amino acids: CSVGQATSYNEQFF. The CDR3 DNA follows: TGCAGCGTAGGACAGGCCACGTCCTACAATGAGCAGTTCTTC. The gene calls are TRBV29-1 and TRBJ2-1; 7 bases agree with TRBD1. CDR1 SQVTM and CDR2 ANQGSEA come from the germline V gene. This CDR3 contains 14 residues. V was pared by 6 bases and J by 1 base, with 6 bases of the junction left unmatched.